Shown below are 27 T cell receptor beta chains from a single sample sequenced in a study of T-cell reconstitution after alpha-beta-depleted transplantation in children. TCRbeta library preparation incorporated unique molecular identifiers. TCRdb fed the PCR reads into MiXCR, producing one record per CDR3 protein. This sample has about 92,000 distinct CDR3 sequences, with 10% to 15% found just once. The sample was PBMCs from the stem cell graft donor, taken from the stem cell graft. The source of these receptors is a human donor who donated a stem cell graft to a child with inherited bone marrow failure.

The V call is TRBV6-1, the J call TRBJ2-1, with 7 bases matching TRBD2. The CDR3 totals 13 residues. The ends lost 5 bases at V and 6 bases at J; junction bases unmatched: 4. The germline V gene encodes CDR1 MNHNS and CDR2 SASEGT. CDR3 DNA sequence: TGTGCCAGCAGTAGACTAGCTCTCAATGAGCAGTTCTTC. This sequence encodes CASSRLALNEQFF.

Many counts were recorded for this clonotype. The chain carries TRBV5-1 and TRBJ2-2; 8 nucleotides agree with TRBD1. Germline trimming cut 0 bases from V and 5 bases from J; bases unmatched to any gene: 6. Germline CDR1 and CDR2: SGHRS and YFSETQ. The CDR3 contains 16 residues. The DNA of the CDR3 is TGCGCCAGCAGCTTGGTCGGACAGGGTGTAACCGGGGAGCTGTTTTTT. Translated: CASSLVGQGVTGELFF.

This clonotype has just a few counts. This sequence joins TRBV7-2 and TRBJ1-2; the match to TRBD1 covers 8 bases. Unmatched junction bases numbered 5, after V lost 5 bases and J lost 3 bases. The V gene's germline CDR1 is SGHTA and CDR2 FQGNSA. This CDR3 contains 14 residues. CDR3 region: CASSRTGNDYGYTF. The CDR3 DNA sequence: TGTGCCAGCAGCCGGACAGGGAATGACTATGGCTACACCTTC.

This clonotype has a handful of counts. The V gene is TRBV29-1, the J gene TRBJ2-1; tentatively, D is TRBD2 (7 bases). This CDR3 comprises 15 residues. The V gene lost 7 bases and the J gene lost 4 bases, with 20 bases spanning the gap. Germline lookup yields CDR1 SQVTM and CDR2 ANQGSEA. CDR3 bases: TGCAGCGCGACGGCGAGGGGGGGGAGGTACAATGAGCAGTTCTTC. Translation: CSATARGGRYNEQFF.

This clonotype has just a few counts. The chain uses TRBV6-5 and TRBJ1-5; perhaps TRBD1 as D (5 bases). Germline values: CDR1 MNHEY, CDR2 SVGAGI. Trimming took off 2 bases at V and 0 bases at J, with 11 bases between the two ends. This CDR3 is 16 amino acids long. The CDR3 bases are TGTGCCAGCAGTTACGGGGCAGCTTATAGCAATCAGCCCCAGCATTTT. Its translation is CASSYGAAYSNQPQHF.

Ten or more counts support this clonotype. The V and J genes are TRBV7-3 and TRBJ2-1; TRBD2 is a possible D gene (5 bases). The V and J ends lost 5 bases and 6 bases respectively, with 14 bases between them. This CDR3 is built from 14 residues. CDR1 and CDR2 from the germline V gene are SGHTA and FQGTGA. CDR3 sequence reads: CASSPFGERNEQFF. The CDR3 bases are TGTGCCAGCAGCCCCTTCGGGGAACGCAATGAGCAGTTCTTC.

Here the CDR3 DNA reads TGCGCCAGCAGCTTGGTCGGCAGGGGAGGGGACGGGGCCAACGTCCTGACTTTC. Protein sequence: CASSLVGRGGDGANVLTF. The gene calls are TRBV5-1 and TRBJ2-6, with D possibly being TRBD2 (7 bases). The germline CDR1 and CDR2 sequences are SGHRS and YFSETQ. Trimming removed 0 bases at V and 4 bases at J, with 17 bases between. This CDR3 comprises 18 residues.

The chain combines TRBV7-2 with TRBJ1-1, with a tentative D call TRBD1 (6 bases). Germline CDR1 is SGHTA and CDR2 is FQGNSA. V lost 5 bases and J lost 4, with 14 bases in between. The CDR3 length is 14 residues. CDR3 nucleotides: TGTGCCAGCAGCCTAGTAGGGGGGAGCACTGAAGCTTTCTTT. The encoded protein is CASSLVGGSTEAFF.

The chain recombines TRBV6-2 or TRBV6-3 with TRBJ2-2, with D possibly TRBD2 on 5 matching bases. The V gene's germline CDR1 is MNHEY and CDR2 SVGEGT. Trimming shortened V by 2 bases and J by 0 bases, and 13 bases separated the two germline ends. The CDR3 is 17 amino acids. In DNA form, the CDR3 reads TGTGCCAGCAGTTACAATTCGGGGTTCGCGAACACCGGGGAGCTGTTTTTT. Its protein is CASSYNSGFANTGELFF.

The chain has TRBV29-1 and TRBJ2-7; tentative D call: TRBD1 (5 bases). Trimming took off 4 bases at V and 3 bases at J, with 10 bases between the two ends. This CDR3 comprises 12 residues. Germline CDR1 and CDR2: SQVTM and ANQGSEA. This CDR3 is CSVGAQGYEQYF. The CDR3 coding sequence is TGCAGCGTTGGGGCCCAGGGCTACGAGCAGTACTTC.

The sample holds a few counts of this clonotype. This chain connects TRBV7-8 to TRBJ2-7; 7 nucleotides line up with TRBD1. Germline CDR1 and CDR2: SGHVS and FQNEAQ. The V and J ends lost 3 bases and 6 bases, in that order; junction bases with no gene match: 2. The CDR3 is made up of 12 amino acids. The CDR3 DNA reads as TGTGCCAGCAGCTTCACAGGGGTCGAGCAGTACTTC. It yields the protein CASSFTGVEQYF.

This clonotype was seen repeatedly, ten times or more. The V and J genes are TRBV7-2 and TRBJ1-1, with no clear D. V was shortened by 6 bases and J by 4 bases, with 15 bases between the two germline ends. CDR1 and CDR2 (germline): SGHTA, FQGNSA. The CDR3 totals 14 residues. The CDR3 DNA reads TGTGCCAGCAGACAAACCCCTGGGGTCACTGAAGCTTTCTTT. Translating it yields CASRQTPGVTEAFF.

This clonotype occurred many times. This sequence joins TRBV4-2 and TRBJ2-2, with TRBD2 as a possible D gene (5 bases). This CDR3 comprises 15 residues. Germline CDR1 LGHNA, CDR2 YNFKEQ. Trimming shortened V by 4 bases and J by 1 base, and 10 bases separated the two germline ends. The CDR3, as DNA: TGTGCCAGCAGCCCGGGGAATCAGAACACCGGGGAGCTGTTTTTT. Amino acids: CASSPGNQNTGELFF.

This clonotype has ten or more counts. This chain connects TRBV11-2 to TRBJ1-2; the D is unclear. This CDR3 comprises 14 residues. V shed 1 base and J shed 2 bases, with 8 bases lying between them. Germline-derived CDR1 and CDR2 are SGHAT and FQNNGV. CDR3 nucleotide sequence: TGTGCCAGCAGCTTAGCACCAGCCAACTATGGCTACACCTTC. Encoded protein: CASSLAPANYGYTF.

This clonotype was seen a few times. This chain joins TRBV4-2 and TRBJ2-3, with no clear D. The V end lost 1 base, the J end lost 5 bases, and 4 bases lay between the germline ends. This CDR3 region has 12 residues. The germline V gene has CDR1 LGHNA and CDR2 YNFKEQ. CDR3 loop: CASSQARDTQYF. As DNA, the CDR3 is TGTGCCAGCAGCCAAGCGAGAGATACGCAGTATTTT.

This clonotype was picked up many times. The rearrangement links TRBV7-2 to TRBJ2-2; no firm D call. Germline CDR1 is SGHTA and CDR2 is FQGNSA. The CDR3 contains 16 residues. The germline V and J ends were trimmed by 5 bases and 0 bases, with 13 bases remaining between them. CDR3 sequence: CASSLILPANTGELFF. CDR3 in DNA: TGTGCCAGCAGCCTTATACTACCCGCGAACACCGGGGAGCTGTTTTTT.

The table lists this clonotype with many counts. This chain links TRBV10-3 with TRBJ2-7, with no clear D. V dropped 4 bases and J dropped 4 bases, with 5 bases sitting between them. There are 11 residues in the CDR3. Germline CDR1 is ENHRY and CDR2 is SYGVKD. The CDR3 DNA follows: TGTGCCATCAGTGGTAGTTACGAGCAGTACTTC. Translation: CAISGSYEQYF.

This clonotype was counted at least ten times. This chain connects TRBV7-2 to TRBJ1-2, with 9 bases that match TRBD1. CDR1 is SGHTA and CDR2 is FQGNSA in the germline V gene. Unmatched junction bases numbered 9, after V lost 8 bases and J lost 8 bases. The CDR3 contains 13 residues. DNA of the CDR3: TGTGCCAGCGGATTCGGGACAGGGTACGGCTACACCTTC. It specifies CASGFGTGYGYTF.

The sample holds many counts of this clonotype. This chain uses TRBV4-3 with TRBJ2-5; D may be TRBD1 (6 bases). This CDR3 has 14 residues. Germline V gives CDR1 LGHNA, CDR2 YSLEER. The ends were cut back, 1 base at V and 5 bases at J, with 11 bases in the middle. CDR3 nucleotides: TGCGCCAGCAGCCAAGCTGGGGGCCGGGAGACCCAGTACTTC. It translates to CASSQAGGRETQYF.

This clonotype was observed a handful of times. V and J are TRBV4-2 and TRBJ2-3; D is perhaps TRBD2 (6 bases). V lost 3 bases and J lost 2, with 9 bases in between. The CDR3 extends over 14 amino acids. The V gene's germline CDR1 is LGHNA and CDR2 YNFKEQ. The CDR3 spells CASSQRLVTDTQYF. The CDR3 coding sequence is TGTGCCAGCAGCCAGAGACTAGTCACAGATACGCAGTATTTT.

This clonotype was seen ten or more times. The chain joins TRBV11-2 to TRBJ2-1; D not resolved. Trimming removed 1 base at V and 5 bases at J, with 6 bases between. The CDR3 contains 13 residues. Germline V gene sequence: CDR1 SGHAT, CDR2 FQNNGV. CDR3: CASSLVRHNEQFF. DNA for the CDR3: TGTGCCAGCAGCTTAGTTAGACACAATGAGCAGTTCTTC.

This clonotype was observed many times. The V and J genes are TRBV5-1 and TRBJ2-2; D might be TRBD1 (6 bases). Germline V gives CDR1 SGHRS, CDR2 YFSETQ. This CDR3 region has 15 residues. Deletions cut 4 bases from V and 0 bases from J, with 10 bases between. This CDR3 reads CASSPRQANTGELFF. The CDR3 DNA follows: TGCGCCAGCAGCCCTCGACAGGCGAACACCGGGGAGCTGTTTTTT.

This clonotype was counted between two and nine times. The rearrangement links TRBV19 to TRBJ2-7; tentatively, D is TRBD2 (5 bases). The CDR3 sequence is 12 residues long. The germline V and J ends were trimmed by 3 bases and 5 bases, with 8 bases remaining between them. Per germline, CDR1 LNHDA and CDR2 SQIVND (reference sequence). The CDR3 loop reads CASSMPGNEQYF. CDR3 DNA: TGTGCCAGTAGTATGCCCGGGAACGAGCAGTACTTC.

This chain uses TRBV5-1 with TRBJ2-5, with 8 positions matching TRBD1. The CDR3 spans 14 residues. CDR1 SGHRS and CDR2 YFSETQ come from the germline V gene. The junction had 5 bases not matched to a gene; V was cut back by 2 bases and J by 5 bases. The chain's CDR3 is CASSLGRGRETQYF. For the CDR3, the DNA is TGCGCCAGCAGCTTAGGCAGGGGGCGGGAGACCCAGTACTTC.

This clonotype has at least ten counts. The V gene is TRBV3-1, the J gene TRBJ2-2, with D uncertain. With 0 bases removed from V and 9 bases from J, the gap between germline ends came to 5 bases. CDR1 is LGHDT and CDR2 is YNNKEL in the germline V gene (reference sequence). The CDR3 has 12 amino acids. The chain's CDR3 is CASSQDNRELFF. The CDR3 DNA is TGTGCCAGCAGCCAAGATAACAGGGAGCTGTTTTTT.

This clonotype was observed at least ten times. At one end the junction does not follow the germline gene, possibly because of a read error. The J gene is TRBJ2-1, the V gene TRBV5-1; 13 bases line up with TRBD2. Per the germline V gene, CDR1 is SGHRS and CDR2 is YFSETQ. This CDR3 has 17 amino acids. CDR3 loop: CASSLVTSGRSFNEQFF. CDR3 DNA sequence: TGCGCCAGCAGCTTGGTGACTAGCGGGAGGTCCTTCAATGAGCAGTTCTTC.

This clonotype was recorded at least ten times. The V and J genes are TRBV10-3 and TRBJ2-3, with 9 bases fitting TRBD2. Germline CDR1 is ENHRY and CDR2 is SYGVKD. The CDR3 totals 16 residues. V shed 3 bases, J shed 2 bases, and the junction held 6 bases outside the gene matches. CDR3 in amino acids: CAISDSERGATDTQYF. For the CDR3, the DNA is TGTGCCATCAGTGATTCCGAGCGGGGGGCCACAGATACGCAGTATTTT.